This paragraph covers one T cell receptor beta chain sequence. This study enrolled people aged about 18 to 95 from about two dozen US geographic areas. Cohort assignment relied on participant-reported clinical history. As originally analysed: Cell counts per sample came from amplifying reference gene primers. Clones were read by immunoSEQ multiplex PCR, and TCRdb kept only the in-frame ones, dropping some. For V, J and clone size, that table is used; D and trimming come from the DNA. The sample lists 200,000 to 250,000 clones, roughly 88% seen once, with over 3% in the top ten. The data stem from a study of blood T cell repertoires in COVID-19. About the research overall: Spain, Italy and the United States supplied samples that represented acute and convalescent COVID-19.

Trimming took 1 base from V and 7 from J, leaving 7 bases between them. Germline V gene lookup returns CDR1 SEHNR and CDR2 FQNEAQ (reference sequence). The CDR3 runs 13 residues. The chain employs TRBV7-9 and TRBJ1-4, with D unresolved. What was sequenced was PBMCs or T cells enriched from blood (not recorded which). The clonotype comes from a woman aged 40 to 55 with acute COVID-19. The CDR3 DNA is TGTGCCAGCAGCTTAGGCCAGATTGAAAAACTGTTTTTT. This codes for CASSLGQIEKLFF.